This T cell receptor (beta chain) comes out of a study of TIL therapy for anti-PD-1-resistant metastatic lung cancer. Time point meaning: pre-treatment sample, taken before nivolumab and TIL therapy. Tumor tissue came from excised metastases, mostly pleural nodules or supraclavicular lymph nodes. Sequencing used immunoSEQ v3. Repertoires were generated with immunoSEQ multiplex PCR, while TCRdb's copy carries only in-frame clones and drops some. Here the sample spans more than 90,000 clones, approximately 65% being singletons. There are a few counts of this clone. Material: tumor tissue, obtained at baseline. The sequence was collected from a person between 25 and 80 years old with non-small cell lung cancer.

CDR3 residues: CAWSSGASTGELFF. The CDR3 DNA is TGTGCCTGGAGCTCCGGGGCCTCCACCGGGGAGCTGTTTTTT. The chain links TRBV30 to TRBJ2-2, with D perhaps matching TRBD1 or TRBD2 (5 bases each). Germline CDR1 is GTSNPN and CDR2 is SVGIG (reference sequence). This CDR3 region has 14 residues. Trimming pared 3 bases from V and 4 bases from J, leaving 12 bases between.